The rows below give T cell receptor beta chains drawn from one sample of a study of blood T cell repertoires in COVID-19. Generated by immunoSEQ multiplex PCR, the TCRdb table keeps only in-frame clones and is missing some. Of around 70,000 clones in the sample, 75% to 90% were seen once. Material for sequencing was peripheral blood. These receptors were obtained from a man under 40 with acute or convalescent COVID-19. CDR3s include the opening cysteine and the closing phenylalanine or tryptophan. The D gene is left open where the match is weak. Part of the rows lack a size; the others show once, few, many or a class for expanded clones.

CDR3aa: CASSLSGTGLYGYTF
CDR3nt: TGCGCCAGCAGCCTCTCCGGGACAGGCCTCTATGGCTACACCTTC
j_gene: TRBJ1-2
d_gene: TRBD1
v_gene: TRBV4-3
abundance: .

CDR3aa: CASSVDFSDSYNEQFF
CDR3nt: TGTGCCAGCAGCGTAGACTTTAGCGACTCCTACAATGAGCAGTTCTTC
j_gene: TRBJ2-1
d_gene: .
v_gene: TRBV9
abundance: .

CDR3aa: CASSLLAGSNEQFF
CDR3nt: TGCGCCAGCAGCTTACTAGCGGGAAGTAATGAGCAGTTCTTC
j_gene: TRBJ2-1
d_gene: TRBD2
v_gene: TRBV5-1
abundance: .

CDR3aa: CASSPGNRAGELFF
CDR3nt: TGTGCCAGCAGCCCCGGGAACAGGGCCGGGGAGCTGTTTTTT
j_gene: TRBJ2-2
d_gene: .
v_gene: TRBV14
abundance: .

CDR3aa: CASEGWTSGRRDEQFF
CDR3nt: TGTGCCAGCGAGGGGTGGACTAGCGGGAGGAGGGATGAGCAGTTCTTC
j_gene: TRBJ2-1
d_gene: TRBD2
v_gene: TRBV2
abundance: .

CDR3aa: CASSKSGVRTQYF
CDR3nt: TGTGCCAGCAGTAAGTCGGGTGTGCGGACCCAGTACTTC
j_gene: TRBJ2-5
d_gene: .
v_gene: TRBV12-3/TRBV12-4
abundance: once

CDR3aa: CASSYSRRETQYF
CDR3nt: TGTGCCAGCAGTTACTCCCGCCGGGAGACCCAGTACTTC
j_gene: TRBJ2-5
d_gene: .
v_gene: TRBV6-2/TRBV6-3
abundance: .

CDR3aa: CASSLYVYKRERRDTQYF
CDR3nt: TGTGCCAGCAGCTTATACGTATACAAGCGGGAGAGGAGAGATACGCAGTATTTT
j_gene: TRBJ2-3
d_gene: TRBD2
v_gene: TRBV7-2
abundance: .

CDR3aa: CASSDGGSTDTQYF
CDR3nt: TGTGCCAGCAGTGATGGGGGGAGCACAGATACGCAGTATTTT
j_gene: TRBJ2-3
d_gene: .
v_gene: TRBV2
abundance: .

CDR3aa: CASSQGTRGYQPQHF
CDR3nt: TGTGCCAGCAGCCAAGGGACTCGGGGGTATCAGCCCCAGCATTTT
j_gene: TRBJ1-5
d_gene: .
v_gene: TRBV3-1/TRBV3-2
abundance: .

CDR3aa: CASSVDPGQGGEAFF
CDR3nt: TGTGCCAGCAGCGTAGATCCGGGACAGGGCGGTGAAGCTTTCTTT
j_gene: TRBJ1-1
d_gene: TRBD1
v_gene: TRBV9
abundance: .

CDR3aa: CASSYTTGLAGETQYF
CDR3nt: TGTGCCAGCAGTTACACAACAGGACTAGCGGGAGAGACCCAGTACTTC
j_gene: TRBJ2-5
d_gene: TRBD2
v_gene: TRBV6-5
abundance: .

CDR3aa: CASSFAGTGGAGGYTF
CDR3nt: TGTGCCAGCAGTTTCGCCGGGACAGGGGGCGCTGGTGGCTACACCTTC
j_gene: TRBJ1-2
d_gene: TRBD1
v_gene: TRBV27
abundance: .

CDR3aa: CASSLVSGRPDTQYF
CDR3nt: TGTGCCAGCAGCTTAGTTAGCGGGAGGCCAGATACGCAGTATTTT
j_gene: TRBJ2-3
d_gene: TRBD2
v_gene: TRBV11-2
abundance: .

CDR3aa: CASILSRVGQPQHF
CDR3nt: TGTGCCAGCATTTTGTCGAGGGTTGGGCAGCCCCAGCATTTT
j_gene: TRBJ1-5
d_gene: .
v_gene: TRBV28
abundance: .

CDR3aa: CATSDSLAGGWDTQYF
CDR3nt: TGTGCCACCAGTGATTCCCTTGCGGGAGGGTGGGATACGCAGTATTTT
j_gene: TRBJ2-3
d_gene: TRBD2
v_gene: TRBV24-1
abundance: once

CDR3aa: CASSQEDRADYEQYF
CDR3nt: TGTGCCAGCAGCCAAGAGGACAGGGCCGATTACGAGCAGTACTTC
j_gene: TRBJ2-7
d_gene: TRBD1
v_gene: TRBV4-2
abundance: .

CDR3aa: CASSRSNEQFF
CDR3nt: TGTGCCAGCAGTAGGAGCAATGAGCAGTTCTTC
j_gene: TRBJ2-1
d_gene: .
v_gene: TRBV2
abundance: .

CDR3aa: CATSDSRQGTGNEQFF
CDR3nt: TGTGCCACCAGTGATTCCCGACAGGGGACGGGCAATGAGCAGTTCTTC
j_gene: TRBJ2-1
d_gene: TRBD1
v_gene: TRBV24-1
abundance: once

CDR3aa: CASSRGPAGNPNTEAFF
CDR3nt: TGTGCCAGCAGCCGAGGGCCAGCGGGTAACCCGAACACTGAAGCTTTCTTT
j_gene: TRBJ1-1
d_gene: .
v_gene: TRBV6-6
abundance: .

CDR3aa: CASSLPGLGETQYF
CDR3nt: TGTGCCAGCAGTCTCCCGGGACTGGGGGAGACCCAGTACTTC
j_gene: TRBJ2-5
d_gene: .
v_gene: TRBV28
abundance: .

CDR3aa: CASSPSAKYEQYF
CDR3nt: TGTGCCAGCAGTCCCAGCGCGAAGTACGAGCAGTACTTC
j_gene: TRBJ2-7
d_gene: .
v_gene: TRBV6-5
abundance: .

CDR3aa: CASSATGTGNEKLFF
CDR3nt: TGTGCCAGCAGTGCAACCGGGACAGGGAATGAAAAACTGTTTTTT
j_gene: TRBJ1-4
d_gene: TRBD1
v_gene: TRBV28
abundance: .

CDR3aa: CASSITDNTEAFF
CDR3nt: TGTGCCAGCAGTATAACAGACAACACTGAAGCTTTCTTT
j_gene: TRBJ1-1
d_gene: .
v_gene: TRBV12-3/TRBV12-4
abundance: .

CDR3aa: CASSIEAASYEQYF
CDR3nt: TGTGCCAGTAGTATAGAAGCGGCCTCCTACGAGCAGTACTTC
j_gene: TRBJ2-7
d_gene: .
v_gene: TRBV19
abundance: .

CDR3aa: CASSPRTGASYEQYF
CDR3nt: TGTGCCAGCAGTCCAAGAACAGGGGCCTCCTACGAGCAGTACTTC
j_gene: TRBJ2-7
d_gene: TRBD1
v_gene: TRBV7-2
abundance: .

CDR3aa: CASSSSGGPNEQYF
CDR3nt: TGTGCCAGCAGCTCCAGCGGGGGTCCTAACGAGCAGTACTTC
j_gene: TRBJ2-7
d_gene: TRBD2
v_gene: TRBV11-1
abundance: .

CDR3aa: CASGDRAALAGELFF
CDR3nt: TGTGCCAGCGGGGACAGGGCCGCCTTGGCCGGGGAGCTGTTTTTT
j_gene: TRBJ2-2
d_gene: TRBD1
v_gene: TRBV5-6
abundance: .

CDR3aa: CASSLGLASYNEQFF
CDR3nt: TGTGCCAGCAGCCTAGGACTAGCGAGTTACAATGAGCAGTTCTTC
j_gene: TRBJ2-1
d_gene: TRBD2
v_gene: TRBV5-4
abundance: .

CDR3aa: CASSFLAGGPQFF
CDR3nt: TGTGCCAGCAGCTTCCTAGCGGGAGGGCCGCAGTTCTTC
j_gene: TRBJ2-1
d_gene: TRBD2
v_gene: TRBV7-2
abundance: .

CDR3aa: CSVNLAGVADTQYF
CDR3nt: TGCAGCGTCAATTTAGCGGGAGTCGCGGATACGCAGTATTTT
j_gene: TRBJ2-3
d_gene: TRBD2
v_gene: TRBV29-1
abundance: once